Presented here are 5 T cell receptor beta chains from one specimen sequenced in a study of cytomegalovirus exposure and HLA in healthy donors. The PCR contained 60 Vbeta and 13 Jbeta primers. Libraries were prepared by immunoSEQ multiplex PCR; TCRdb keeps only in-frame clonotypes and omits some of them. The sample shows roughly 160,000 clones, roughly 87% of them seen only once. Sequencing was carried out using PBMCs. These receptors were obtained from a woman in her 30s in good health and CMV-seronegative.

In nucleotides, the CDR3 is TGTGCCAGCAGCCCACACCGCGGGGATCTAGAAAACATTCAGTACTTC. Protein: CASSPHRGDLENIQYF. The J gene is TRBJ2-4, the V gene TRBV9, with D perhaps matching TRBD2 (6 bases). V dropped 4 bases and J dropped 5 bases, with 19 bases sitting between them. The CDR3 has 16 residues. Germline V CDR1 and CDR2: SGDLS, YYNGEE.

V is TRBV7-3 and J is TRBJ2-3; the D gene is possibly TRBD2 (5 bases). This CDR3 is built from 14 residues. Trimming took 6 bases from V and 3 from J, leaving 13 bases between them. Germline V lookup: CDR1 SGHTA, CDR2 FQGTGA. The CDR3 DNA is TGTGCCAGCAGACCCTCCTTAGCGACAGATACGCAGTATTTT. This codes for CASRPSLATDTQYF.

The rearrangement joins TRBV6-4 to TRBJ2-6; D is unresolved. CDR3 length: 15 amino acids. Germline CDR1 is MRHNA and CDR2 is SNTAGT. V was pared by 0 bases and J by 2 bases, with 5 bases between. CDR3 residues: CASSDSPAGANVLTF. The CDR3 nucleotides read TGTGCCAGCAGTGACTCCCCCGCTGGGGCCAACGTCCTGACTTTC.

The V gene is TRBV18, the J gene TRBJ1-4; D gene unclear. V was cut by 4 bases and J by 5 bases, with 17 bases left in between. The CDR3 contains 16 residues. The germline CDR1 and CDR2 sequences are KGHSH and LQKENI. The chain's CDR3 is CASSQNPPGINEKLFF. DNA of the CDR3: TGTGCCAGCTCACAAAACCCTCCAGGAATAAATGAAAAACTGTTTTTT.

This clone was detected only once. V gene TRBV7-8 combines with J gene TRBJ2-5, with TRBD2 matching 7 bases. The CDR3 runs 14 residues. Germline V gene data show CDR1 as SGHVS and CDR2 as FQNEAQ. Trimming took 3 bases from V and 3 from J; bases not matched to a gene: 4. CDR3 nucleotides: TGTGCCAGCAGCTTCAGGGACTACAAAGAGACCCAGTACTTC. It codes for CASSFRDYKETQYF.